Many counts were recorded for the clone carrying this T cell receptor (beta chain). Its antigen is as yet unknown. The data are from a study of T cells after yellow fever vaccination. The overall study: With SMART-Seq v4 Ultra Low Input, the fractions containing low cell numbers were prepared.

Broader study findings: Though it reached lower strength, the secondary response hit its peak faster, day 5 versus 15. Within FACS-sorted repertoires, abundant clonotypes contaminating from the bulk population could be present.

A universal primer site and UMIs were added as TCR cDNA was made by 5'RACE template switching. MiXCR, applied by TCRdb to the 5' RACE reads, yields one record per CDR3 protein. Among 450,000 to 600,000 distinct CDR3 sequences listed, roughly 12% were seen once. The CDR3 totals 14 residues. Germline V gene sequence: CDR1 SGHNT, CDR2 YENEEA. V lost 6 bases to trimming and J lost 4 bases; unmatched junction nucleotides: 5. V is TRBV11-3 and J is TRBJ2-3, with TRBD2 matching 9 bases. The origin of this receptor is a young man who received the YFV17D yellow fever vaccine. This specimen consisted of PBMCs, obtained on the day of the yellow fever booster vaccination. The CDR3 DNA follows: TGTGCCAGCAGTCATAGCGGGAGCTCAGATACGCAGTATTTT. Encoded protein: CASSHSGSSDTQYF.